The 12 T cell receptor beta chains reported below all come from one sample, sequenced in a study of graft-versus-host responses after intestinal transplantation. The protocol was immunoSEQ multiplex PCR, while the TCRdb copy is restricted to in-frame clones and leaves out a portion. The data contain about 110,000 clones, 90% to 95% of them singletons. Their specific antigens are unknown. Sequenced material: unstimulated CD8+ T cells sorted from spleen or lymph node cells, taken before transplant. The receptors here all came from a human donor who was the organ donor for an intestinal transplant.

About this clone: The sample holds other DNA sequences that translate to the same CDR3. The V call is TRBV6-5, the J call TRBJ2-7; unclear D gene. This CDR3 is 13 amino acids long. V gave up 0 bases and J gave up 0 bases, with 3 bases separating them. The germline V gene encodes CDR1 MNHEY and CDR2 SVGAGI. CDR3 amino acids: CASSYSSSYEQYF. DNA of the CDR3: TGTGCCAGCAGTTACTCTAGCTCCTACGAGCAGTACTTC.

The chain couples TRBV19 to TRBJ2-5; a weak D match, TRBD2 (5 bases). Per germline, CDR1 LNHDA and CDR2 SQIVND (reference sequence). V was trimmed by 3 bases and J by 5 bases, leaving 16 bases between them. This CDR3 spans 15 amino acids. In DNA form, the CDR3 reads TGTGCCAGTAGTATTTCCGGCGGAACGGGGGAGACCCAGTACTTC. Protein: CASSISGGTGETQYF.

V is TRBV4-2 and J is TRBJ2-1; possibly TRBD1 or TRBD2 for D (5 bases each). Germline lookup yields CDR1 LGHNA and CDR2 YNFKEQ. The V gene lost 2 bases and the J gene lost 7 bases, with 15 bases spanning the gap. CDR3 size: 15 residues. The CDR3 here is CASSQIPLGENEQFF. The DNA of the CDR3 is TGTGCCAGCAGCCAAATCCCCCTGGGGGAGAATGAGCAGTTCTTC.

The chain has TRBV2 and TRBJ2-7, with TRBD2 matching 11 bases. The V segment lost 8 bases and the J segment 6 bases; nucleotides outside the gene matches: 15. The CDR3 has 16 residues. CDR1 SNHLY and CDR2 FYNNEI come from the germline V gene. CDR3 region: CASGGAASLAGGEQYF. DNA for the CDR3: TGTGCCAGCGGGGGAGCAGCGAGCCTAGCGGGAGGCGAGCAGTACTTC.

The CDR3 DNA follows: TGTGCCAGCAGCTTTTGGCCTAGCACAGATACGCAGTATTTT. Translating gives CASSFWPSTDTQYF. The chain carries TRBV5-4 and TRBJ2-3; D ambiguous. Germline V gene lookup returns CDR1 SGHNT and CDR2 YYREEE (reference sequence). The germline V and J ends were trimmed by 2 bases and 0 bases, with 7 bases remaining between them. The CDR3 length is 14 residues.

The chain has TRBV9 and TRBJ2-1; 9 nucleotides match TRBD1. Germline V gene lookup returns CDR1 SGDLS and CDR2 YYNGEE. V dropped 1 base and J dropped 5; count of bases not matched to a gene: 10. This CDR3 spans 17 amino acids. CDR3 protein: CASSVQVRGQGNNEQFF. In DNA, the CDR3 is TGTGCCAGCAGCGTACAGGTCCGGGGACAGGGAAACAATGAGCAGTTCTTC.

The genes are TRBV6-5 and TRBJ2-7; 9 bases fit TRBD1. There are 14 residues in the CDR3. CDR1 and CDR2 from the germline V gene are MNHEY and SVGAGI. V lost 2 bases and J lost 4; bases outside the gene matches: 3. CDR3 loop: CASSYRDREYEQYF. In DNA, the CDR3 is TGTGCCAGCAGTTACCGGGACAGGGAGTACGAGCAGTACTTC.

The chain carries TRBV2 and TRBJ2-5; unclear D gene. V gave up 6 bases and J gave up 5 bases, with 7 bases separating them. This CDR3 region has 11 residues. Germline V gene lookup returns CDR1 SNHLY and CDR2 FYNNEI. This CDR3 reads CASRLEETQYF. CDR3 in DNA: TGTGCCAGCAGACTCGAGGAGACCCAGTACTTC.

The chain combines TRBV14 with TRBJ1-4; D call uncertain. CDR3 length equals 15 residues. Trimming took 1 base from V and 8 from J, leaving 14 bases between them. The germline V gene has CDR1 SGHDN and CDR2 FVKESK. The CDR3 nucleotides read TGTGCCAGCAGCCAAGGACTGGGAATAGGGGAAAAACTGTTTTTT. Protein: CASSQGLGIGEKLFF.

This clone was counted once. The chain couples TRBV5-1 to TRBJ2-1, with D possibly being TRBD1 or TRBD2 (5 bases each). The ends were cut back, 0 bases at V and 6 bases at J, with 16 bases in the middle. The germline V gene has CDR1 SGHRS and CDR2 YFSETQ. CDR3 length: 16 residues. The CDR3 DNA reads as TGCGCCAGCAGCTTGGGGGACCGGCAAAGGGGCAATGAGCAGTTCTTC. Amino acids: CASSLGDRQRGNEQFF.

V and J are TRBV11-2 and TRBJ2-1, with D unresolved. The CDR3 is made up of 13 amino acids. Germline CDR1 reads SGHAT; CDR2 reads FQNNGV. V lost 0 bases, J lost 9 bases, and 9 bases lay in between. CDR3 sequence: CASSLDRRFEQFF. In nucleotides, the CDR3 is TGTGCCAGCAGCTTAGATCGTAGGTTTGAGCAGTTCTTC.

The chain recombines TRBV19 with TRBJ2-1, with 15 bases identical to TRBD2. Germline V CDR1 and CDR2: LNHDA, SQIVND (reference sequence). Trimming took 4 bases from V and 9 from J; bases not matched to a gene: 10. The CDR3 has 17 amino acids. The DNA of the CDR3 is TGTGCCAGTAGTAACGCCGGACTAGCGGGAGGGCGTAGTGAGCAGTTCTTC. Its translation: CASSNAGLAGGRSEQFF.